This TCR beta chain was obtained from a study of OX40 agonist ivuxolimab in advanced cancers. Study-level background: Males comprised around 78% of the group, whose mean age was approximately 60 years (range 23 to 79). Study-level results: Low normalized T-cell clonal expansion also characterized some of the nonresponders.

On cycle 4 day 1 and cycle 7 day 1, as well as at baseline, blood was sampled. This clone was observed a single time. Its antigen is as yet unknown. The table came from immunoSEQ multiplex PCR; TCRdb's copy has only in-frame clones and leaves some out. Of some 54,000 clones listed, roughly nine tenths are singletons. Germline trimming cut 4 bases from V and 9 bases from J; bases unmatched to any gene: 6. The CDR3 has 15 amino acids. In germline, CDR1 is MNHNS, CDR2 SASEGT. Specimen: CD4+ or CD8+ T cells sorted from blood, collected in a trial of the OX40 agonist ivuxolimab. The sequence derives from an adult with an advanced solid tumor such as melanoma, head and neck, liver or kidney cancer. This chain uses TRBV6-1 with TRBJ1-6, with 10 bases identical to TRBD1. The CDR3 region has the DNA TGTGCCAGCAGTGTTCAGGGGGACAGGGGTTCACCCCTCCACTTT. Translation: CASSVQGDRGSPLHF.